This T cell receptor beta chain was found in a study of T cell changes during pregnancy in multiple sclerosis. The method was immunoSEQ multiplex PCR; TCRdb's version includes in-frame clones alone and lacks a portion of them. The sample lists approximately 110,000 clones, about 90% occurring once. Trimming removed 5 bases from V and 2 bases from J; junction bases left unmatched: 9. In germline, CDR1 is SNHLY, CDR2 FYNNEI. There are 15 residues in the CDR3. The source is a female donor with multiple sclerosis, enrolled in a pregnancy study. The sequencing here drew on peripheral blood, taken in the third trimester of pregnancy. The V call is TRBV2, the J call TRBJ2-7, with TRBD1 matching over 7 bases. The CDR3 DNA follows: TGTGCCAGCAGTCTTGACAGGGTACTACCCTACGAGCAGTACTTC. As protein: CASSLDRVLPYEQYF. The whole variable domain, filled in from reference TRBV2 and TRBJ2-7, reads EPEVTQTPSHQVTQMGQEVILRCVPISNHLYFYWYRQILGQKVEFLVSFYNNEISEKSEIFDDQFSVERPDGSNFTLKIRSTKLEDSAMYFCASSLDRVLPYEQYFGPGTRLTVT.